Listed here are 2 T cell receptor beta chains from one sample, sequenced in a study of metastatic and nonmetastatic thyroid tumors. TCRdb re-called the PCR reads with MiXCR. The sample records tens of thousands of clones, more than 20% being singletons. Until they underwent thyroid surgery, no patient had received any treatment. The sample taken for sequencing was blood. The receptors stem from a female donor with papillary thyroid cancer or a benign thyroid nodule (not recorded which). Some clones in this sample may be carry-over from other donors' samples.

The table lists this clone with many counts. The CDR3 coding sequence is TGCGCCAGCAGCTTGTCGTCAGCCTACGAGCAGTACTTC. Amino acids: CASSLSSAYEQYF. The chain uses TRBV5-1 and TRBJ2-7; D is unresolved. The germline gives CDR1 SGHRS, CDR2 YFSETQ. This CDR3 region has 13 residues. The V and J ends lost 1 base and 2 bases respectively, with 7 bases between them.

This clone was found many times. This chain connects TRBV2 to TRBJ1-2, with D possibly being TRBD1 (6 bases). The CDR3 spans 13 residues. In germline, CDR1 is SNHLY, CDR2 FYNNEI. The V gene lost 2 bases and the J gene lost 8 bases, with 12 bases spanning the gap. The CDR3 loop is CASSENRVGGYTF. CDR3 DNA sequence: TGTGCCAGCAGTGAAAACAGGGTCGGGGGCTACACCTTC. Supplemented by reference TRBV2 and TRBJ1-2, the full variable domain reads EPEVTQTPSHQVTQMGQEVILRCVPISNHLYFYWYRQILGQKVEFLVSFYNNEISEKSEIFDDQFSVERPDGSNFTLKIRSTKLEDSAMYFCASSENRVGGYTFGSGTRLTVV.